This T cell receptor beta chain was documented in a study of T cell repertoires in cytomegalovirus infection (dated by TCRdb to the late 2010s). In terms of the full investigation: Alongside well-studied HLA-B-restricted epitopes, the peptide stimulations were aimed at recently identified HLA-C-restricted CMV epitopes, whose presentation resists viral immunomodulation. Because public TCR beta signatures pointed to carriage of CMV infection together with the matching HLA type, the HLA type of each donor mattered for the analysis.

Points the paper makes about the study in general: Cumulative frequency of public TCR beta family members discriminated carriers of CMV infection plus the relevant HLA type in this cohort and an independent approximately 340-donor cohort. In the ex vivo response, HLA-C-restricted CMV-specific TCR beta clonotypes were dominant, and in two of eight donors the single most frequent clonotype came from this HLA-C-restricted group.

Sequenced using an Illumina HiSeq 1500. TCRdb reprocessing: public reads trimmed at Q25 with fastp, clones called with MiXCR, in-frame beta chains kept. Identical CDR3 proteins give one entry, which carries the most common genes and DNA. The sample table lists under 500,000 distinct CDR3 sequences, under 55% of them with a count of one. Jointly, the top ten make up around two fifths of the sample. This clonotype was recorded a few times. There is no known antigen for this receptor. There are no base qualities to consult, and no much larger clone falls within one base. Sample treatment or condition, as interpreted from the label and publication: in vitro stimulation with specific CMV peptide epitopes to enrich CMV-specific T cells. The TCR originated in a human donor in good health (CMV status not recorded). Some clones in this sample may be carry-over from other donors' samples. Source: cultured PBMCs, taken from culture after CMV antigen stimulation.

Here the CDR3 is given as CASREPLGTSYEQYF. DNA sequence: TGTGCCAGCAGGGAACCCCTCGGGACTAGCTACGAGCAGTACTTC. The receptor chain draws on TRBV7-2 and TRBJ2-7; TRBD2 fits 8 bases in the junction. The germline V gene encodes CDR1 SGHTA and CDR2 FQGNSA. Clipping removes 6 bases from V and 3 bases from J, with 10 as the unmatched junction base count. Taken from cysteine to phenylalanine, the CDR3 has 15 residues. Only CDR3 DNA is held: 45 bases, read in frame from base 1.